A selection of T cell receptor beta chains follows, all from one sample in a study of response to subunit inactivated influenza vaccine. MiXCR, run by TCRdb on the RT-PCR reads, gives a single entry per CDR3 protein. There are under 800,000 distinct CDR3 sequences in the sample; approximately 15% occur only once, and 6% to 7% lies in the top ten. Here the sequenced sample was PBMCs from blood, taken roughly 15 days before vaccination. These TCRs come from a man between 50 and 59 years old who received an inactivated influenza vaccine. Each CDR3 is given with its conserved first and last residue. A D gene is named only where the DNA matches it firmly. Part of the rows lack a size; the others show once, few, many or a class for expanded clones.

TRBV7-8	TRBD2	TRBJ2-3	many	TGTGCCAGCAGCCCACAGACTAGCAAAAGCACAGATACGCAGTATTTT	CASSPQTSKSTDTQYF
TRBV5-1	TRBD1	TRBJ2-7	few	TGCGCCAGCAGCTTGGCCAAGGGGACAGGGGCCTACGAGCAGTACTTC	CASSLAKGTGAYEQYF
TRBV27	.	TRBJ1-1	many	TGTGCCAGCAGTTTAACAGGTCAGACTGAAGCTTTCTTT	CASSLTGQTEAFF
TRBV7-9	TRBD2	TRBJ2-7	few	TGTGCCAGCAGCTTAGCGATACGACAGGCGGGGGGGGAGCAGTACTTC	CASSLAIRQAGGEQYF
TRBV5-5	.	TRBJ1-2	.	TGTGCCAGCAGCTCTGACGGGGGCCTAAGGGGCTACACCTTC	CASSSDGGLRGYTF
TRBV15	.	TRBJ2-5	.	TGTGCCACCAGCAGAATACCGGGACACCAAGAGACCCAGTACTTC	CATSRIPGHQETQYF
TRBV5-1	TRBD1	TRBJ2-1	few	TGCGCCAGCAGCCTGACAGGGGGGGTCCCCTACAATGAGCAGTTCTTC	CASSLTGGVPYNEQFF
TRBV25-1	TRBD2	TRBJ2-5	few	TGTGCCAGCAGTGAACAGGGAGGGCCCCAAGAGACCCAGTACTTC	CASSEQGGPQETQYF
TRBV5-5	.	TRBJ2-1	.	TGTGCCAGCAGCTCCTACACGGGACTCTACTACAATGAGCAGTTCTTC	CASSSYTGLYYNEQFF
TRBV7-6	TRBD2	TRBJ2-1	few	TGTGCCAGCAGCTTAAGGGCTAGCGGAGTCTACAATGAGCAGTTCTTC	CASSLRASGVYNEQFF
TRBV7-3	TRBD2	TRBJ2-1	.	TGTGCCAGCAGCCTAGCGGGAAATCCCTACAATGAGCAGTTCTTC	CASSLAGNPYNEQFF
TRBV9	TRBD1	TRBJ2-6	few	TGTGCCAGCAGCGGCGGACAGGGTAAAGGTGGGGCCAACGTCCTGACTTTC	CASSGGQGKGGANVLTF
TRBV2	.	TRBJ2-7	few	TGTGCCAGCAGTGTCGGGGTGGGGTACGAGCAGTACTTC	CASSVGVGYEQYF
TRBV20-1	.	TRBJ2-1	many	TGCAGTGCTAGAGATTCAGGGAGGAGTGAGCAGTTCTTC	CSARDSGRSEQFF
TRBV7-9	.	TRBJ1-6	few	TGTGCCAGCAGCTATGGACAGAATAATTCACCCCTCCACTTT	CASSYGQNNSPLHF
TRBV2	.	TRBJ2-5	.	TGTGCCAGCAGTGAAATTAGGGGACCGACGAAATTAGAGACCCAGTACTTC	CASSEIRGPTKLETQYF
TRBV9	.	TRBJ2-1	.	TGTGCCAGCAGCGCGGGGGTCGGCCGGAACAATGAGCAGTTCTTC	CASSAGVGRNNEQFF
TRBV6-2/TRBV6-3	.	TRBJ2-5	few	TGTGCCAGCAGTCGATTCAGAGGAATACTATCCCAAGAGACCCAGTACTTC	CASSRFRGILSQETQYF
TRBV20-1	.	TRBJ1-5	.	TGCAGTGCCAGGCGACAGAACGGCGATCAGCCCCAGCATTTT	CSARRQNGDQPQHF
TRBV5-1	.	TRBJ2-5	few	TGCGCCAGCAGCCTTGCCACCCCTACGGGAGAGACCCAGTACTTC	CASSLATPTGETQYF
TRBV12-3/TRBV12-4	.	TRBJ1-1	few	TGTGCCAGCAGCCTCGCGACGGAAGCTGAAGCTTTCTTT	CASSLATEAEAFF
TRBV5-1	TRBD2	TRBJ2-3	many	TGCGCCAGCAGCGTTGGCGAGCGGGGGGCCTACACAGATACGCAGTATTTT	CASSVGERGAYTDTQYF
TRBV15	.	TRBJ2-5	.	TGTGCCACCAGCAGAGGTTGGGGTGAGACCCAGTACTTC	CATSRGWGETQYF
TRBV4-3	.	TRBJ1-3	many	TGCGCCAGCAGCCCATCCCCGGCGGGGAGCTCTGGAAACACCATATATTTT	CASSPSPAGSSGNTIYF
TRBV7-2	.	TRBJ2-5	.	TGTGCCAGCAGCTTAGCCCTCGGCGTGGAGACCCAGTACTTC	CASSLALGVETQYF
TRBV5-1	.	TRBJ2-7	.	TGCGCCAGCAGCTTGGAGGCAGTCTCCTACGAGCAGTACTTC	CASSLEAVSYEQYF
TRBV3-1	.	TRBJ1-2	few	TGTGCCAGCAGCCCACGGTTAGCTAACTATGGCTACACCTTC	CASSPRLANYGYTF
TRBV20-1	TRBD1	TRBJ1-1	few	TGCAGTCCCCGACAGGGTTCTGGGACAGGGGGCAGCGGAGCTTTCTTT	CSPRQGSGTGGSGAFF
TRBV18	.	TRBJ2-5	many	TGTGCCAGCTCACCAGGGGGGCAGGAGACCCAGTACTTC	CASSPGGQETQYF
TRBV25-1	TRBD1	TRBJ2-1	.	TGTGCCAGCACCTCCGTGGGACAGGGGGCCAGTGAGCAGTTCTTC	CASTSVGQGASEQFF
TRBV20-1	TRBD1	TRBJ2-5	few	TGCAGTTGCCCTGAATCCGACAGGGAGACCCAAGAGACCCAGTACTTC	CSCPESDRETQETQYF
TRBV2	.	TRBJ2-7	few	TGTGCCAGCAGCAGGGATAACGAGCAGTACTTC	CASSRDNEQYF
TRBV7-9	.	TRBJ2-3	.	TGTGCCAGCAACGAGGGGGACTTATACACAGATACGCAGTATTTT	CASNEGDLYTDTQYF
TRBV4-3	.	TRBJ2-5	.	TGCGCCAGCAGCCAAGATGAGGCCAGGAGGGAGACCCAGTACTTC	CASSQDEARRETQYF
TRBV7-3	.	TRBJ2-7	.	TGTGCCAGCAGCTTAACGGTTCAACTCTACGAGCAGTACTTC	CASSLTVQLYEQYF
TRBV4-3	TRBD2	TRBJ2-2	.	TGCGCCAGCAGCCCTCTCAATAGCGGGTCCGCGAACACCGGGGAGCTGTTTTTT	CASSPLNSGSANTGELFF
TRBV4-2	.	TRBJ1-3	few	TGTGCCAGCAGCCAAGCCCTACTGTCAGGAAACACCATATATTTT	CASSQALLSGNTIYF
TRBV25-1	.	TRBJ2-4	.	TGTGCCAGCAGTGACAGGAGACGGGAGTACTTC	CASSDRRREYF
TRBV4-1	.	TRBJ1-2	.	TGCGCCAGCAGCCGGGGGGACGGCCATGGCTACACCTTC	CASSRGDGHGYTF
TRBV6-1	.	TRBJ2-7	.	TGTGCCAGCACGACAGCTTACGAGCAGTACTTC	CASTTAYEQYF
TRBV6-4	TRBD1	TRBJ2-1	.	TGTGCCAGCAGAGGGGACAGGGACAATGAGCAGTTCTTC	CASRGDRDNEQFF
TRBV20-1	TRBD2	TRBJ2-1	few	TGCAGTGCCGTGCCTAGTACTAGCGGGAGGGGTGAGCAGTTCTTC	CSAVPSTSGRGEQFF
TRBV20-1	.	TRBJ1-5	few	TGCAGTGCACTTCGGGATAGCAATCAGCCCCAGCATTTT	CSALRDSNQPQHF
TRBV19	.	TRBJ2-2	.	TGTGCCAGTAGCGAAGGGTTTCGGCCCGGGGAGCTGTTTTTT	CASSEGFRPGELFF
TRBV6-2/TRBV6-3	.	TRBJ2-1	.	TGTGCCAGCAGGGACACGCTCAATGAGCAGTTCTTC	CASRDTLNEQFF
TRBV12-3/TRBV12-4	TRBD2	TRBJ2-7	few	TGTGCCAGCAGTGCGCGATATAGCGGGACCATCTACGAGCAGTACTTC	CASSARYSGTIYEQYF
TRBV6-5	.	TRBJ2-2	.	TGTGCCAGCAGTTACGGAACAGGGACGGTTCCCGGGGAGCTGTTTTTT	CASSYGTGTVPGELFF
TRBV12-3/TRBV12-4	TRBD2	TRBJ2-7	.	TGTGCCAGCAGACCGAGCGGGAGCGGCATCTTCGAGCAGTACTTC	CASRPSGSGIFEQYF
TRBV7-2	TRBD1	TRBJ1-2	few	TGTGCCGGCTCCCGCCCGGGACAGGGGTTAAAGGGCTACACCTTC	CAGSRPGQGLKGYTF
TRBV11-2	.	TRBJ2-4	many	TGTGCCAGCAGCTTTGACAGAAACATTCAGTACTTC	CASSFDRNIQYF
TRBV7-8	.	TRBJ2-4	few	TGTGCCAGCAGCCCCTGGACGGACTTCCTAGCCAAAAACATTCAGTACTTC	CASSPWTDFLAKNIQYF
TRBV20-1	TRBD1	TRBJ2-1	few	TGCAGTGCTAGAGACCTTACGGGGACAGGGAGGAACTACAATGAGCAGTTCTTC	CSARDLTGTGRNYNEQFF
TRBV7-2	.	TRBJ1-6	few	TGTGCCAGCAGCCGGGACGTTTTTTCACCCCTCCACTTT	CASSRDVFSPLHF
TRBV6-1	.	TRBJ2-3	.	TGTGCCAGCAGTGAAGCGGGGGGACAATACACAGATACGCAGTATTTT	CASSEAGGQYTDTQYF
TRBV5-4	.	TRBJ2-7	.	TGTGCCAGCAGCCCGCAGACCCAGGGCTTCCACGAGCAGTACTTC	CASSPQTQGFHEQYF